The source of this T cell receptor (beta chain) is a study of radiotherapy plus CTLA-4 blockade in lung cancer. V was trimmed by 3 bases and J by 6 bases, leaving 17 bases between them. This CDR3 is 15 amino acids long. Germline V gene sequence: CDR1 GTSNPN, CDR2 SVGIG (reference sequence). Measured with immunoSEQ multiplex PCR; TCRdb has only the in-frame clones, and not every one. The sample has 45,000 or so clones; roughly four fifths are singletons. The study treated chemo-refractory metastatic non-small-cell lung cancer patients with focal radiation plus ipilimumab CTLA-4 blockade. This chain uses TRBV30 with TRBJ1-4; D ambiguous. This receptor was taken from a human donor with non-small cell lung cancer who had stable disease on radiotherapy plus ipilimumab. The sequencing here drew on peripheral blood, taken from a patient treated with radiotherapy plus ipilimumab. CDR3 sequence reads: CAWRKYTPVYEKLFF. The CDR3 DNA is TGTGCCTGGAGAAAGTATACCCCGGTCTATGAAAAACTGTTTTTT. Full variable domain (remainder filled in from reference TRBV30 and TRBJ1-4): SQTIHQWPATLVQPVGSPLSLECTVEGTSNPNLYWYRQAAGRGLQLLFYSVGIGQISSEVPQNLSASRPQDRQFILSSKKLLLSDSGFYLCAWRKYTPVYEKLFFGSGTQLSVL.